The T cell receptor beta chain under discussion was sequenced for a study of OX40 agonist ivuxolimab in advanced cancers. The study in broad terms: Ivuxolimab, which targeted the costimulatory receptor OX40 (CD134), was an agonistic, fully human IgG2 monoclonal antibody. Intravenous ivuxolimab was administered to patients every 2 weeks at six dose levels: 0.01, 0.1, 0.3, 1.5, 3 and 10 mg/kg. Of the approximately 50 dose-escalation patients, hepatocellular carcinoma was present in roughly 19, melanoma in around 15, renal cell carcinoma in 9 and head and neck cancer in 9. In the dose-escalation cohort, 65% to 85% of patients were male, and the mean age was around 60 years with a range of about 20 to 79. Prior anti-PD-1, anti-PD-L1 or anti-CTLA-4 therapy was permitted, and checkpoint inhibitors had been received by less than 45% of dose-escalation patients. Partial responses occurred in three dose-escalation patients: two with cutaneous melanoma and one with hepatocellular carcinoma. The purpose of peripheral TCRbeta sequencing was to test whether ivuxolimab changed TCR sequence diversity and led to clonal T-cell expansion. The paper describes the monotherapy dose-escalation part (N of about 55 patients) of the phase I trial of ivuxolimab.

To sequence the TCRbeta CDR3 region, genomic DNA was isolated from the sorted cells. TCRbeta CDR3 regions were sequenced using the immunoSEQ Assay. This immuneACCESS table, as held by TCRdb, lists in-frame sequences with V and J called but not all clones. Of the missing ones, under half trace to an unresolved V gene in checked studies; the others have no known cause. The sample profile shows 65,000 to 95,000 clones; about 84% of them were found once. The ten largest account for 6.5% to 7.5% of the sample. Beyond this particular receptor, the publication reports: Low levels of normalized T-cell clonal expansion were also seen in some patients who did not respond. At doses from 0.1 to 3.0 mg/kg, clonal expansion was seen in both CD4+ and CD8+ blood T cells between baseline and week 6. After ivuxolimab, CD8+ T cells had more expanded clones than CD4+ T cells on average. In the 0.1-3.0 mg/kg groups, partial responders had among the lowest normalized peripheral clonal expansion, particularly in CD8+ T cells. The antigen specificity of the clonally expanded peripheral T cells was not determined.

As for this clone: There is no known antigen for this receptor. Base qualities were left out, and no much larger clone turns up one base away.

Patients with a history of autoimmune disease or receiving systemic immunosuppression were excluded from the trial. In every dose cohort, peripheral blood was drawn for TCR sequencing at baseline, cycle 4 day 1, and cycle 7 day 1. Samples were obtained from an open-label, multicenter, first-in-human phase I dose-escalation trial of ivuxolimab. Adults with locally advanced or metastatic melanoma, renal cell carcinoma, hepatocellular carcinoma or head and neck squamous cell carcinoma were enrolled in the trial. Before TCR sequencing, CD4+ T cells and CD8+ T cells from peripheral blood were sorted into separate populations. Taken from cysteine to phenylalanine, the CDR3 has 15 residues. Of the read, only the CDR3 DNA is kept; its 45 bases are in frame from base 1. CDR1 and CDR2 (SGHTA, FQGTGA) derive from the germline V gene. The V end loses 2 bases and the J end loses 7 bases, and a stretch of 17 bases separates them.

This sequence originates from an adult with an advanced solid tumor such as melanoma, head and neck, liver or kidney cancer. The chain is assembled from TRBV7-3 and TRBJ1-1, with no D gene named confidently. The sequences come from CD4+ or CD8+ T cells sorted from blood, collected in a trial of the OX40 agonist ivuxolimab. The CDR3 here reads CASSLVVAGGIEAFF. The DNA reads as follows: TGTGCCAGCAGCTTAGTAGTGGCAGGTGGAATTGAAGCTTTCTTT.